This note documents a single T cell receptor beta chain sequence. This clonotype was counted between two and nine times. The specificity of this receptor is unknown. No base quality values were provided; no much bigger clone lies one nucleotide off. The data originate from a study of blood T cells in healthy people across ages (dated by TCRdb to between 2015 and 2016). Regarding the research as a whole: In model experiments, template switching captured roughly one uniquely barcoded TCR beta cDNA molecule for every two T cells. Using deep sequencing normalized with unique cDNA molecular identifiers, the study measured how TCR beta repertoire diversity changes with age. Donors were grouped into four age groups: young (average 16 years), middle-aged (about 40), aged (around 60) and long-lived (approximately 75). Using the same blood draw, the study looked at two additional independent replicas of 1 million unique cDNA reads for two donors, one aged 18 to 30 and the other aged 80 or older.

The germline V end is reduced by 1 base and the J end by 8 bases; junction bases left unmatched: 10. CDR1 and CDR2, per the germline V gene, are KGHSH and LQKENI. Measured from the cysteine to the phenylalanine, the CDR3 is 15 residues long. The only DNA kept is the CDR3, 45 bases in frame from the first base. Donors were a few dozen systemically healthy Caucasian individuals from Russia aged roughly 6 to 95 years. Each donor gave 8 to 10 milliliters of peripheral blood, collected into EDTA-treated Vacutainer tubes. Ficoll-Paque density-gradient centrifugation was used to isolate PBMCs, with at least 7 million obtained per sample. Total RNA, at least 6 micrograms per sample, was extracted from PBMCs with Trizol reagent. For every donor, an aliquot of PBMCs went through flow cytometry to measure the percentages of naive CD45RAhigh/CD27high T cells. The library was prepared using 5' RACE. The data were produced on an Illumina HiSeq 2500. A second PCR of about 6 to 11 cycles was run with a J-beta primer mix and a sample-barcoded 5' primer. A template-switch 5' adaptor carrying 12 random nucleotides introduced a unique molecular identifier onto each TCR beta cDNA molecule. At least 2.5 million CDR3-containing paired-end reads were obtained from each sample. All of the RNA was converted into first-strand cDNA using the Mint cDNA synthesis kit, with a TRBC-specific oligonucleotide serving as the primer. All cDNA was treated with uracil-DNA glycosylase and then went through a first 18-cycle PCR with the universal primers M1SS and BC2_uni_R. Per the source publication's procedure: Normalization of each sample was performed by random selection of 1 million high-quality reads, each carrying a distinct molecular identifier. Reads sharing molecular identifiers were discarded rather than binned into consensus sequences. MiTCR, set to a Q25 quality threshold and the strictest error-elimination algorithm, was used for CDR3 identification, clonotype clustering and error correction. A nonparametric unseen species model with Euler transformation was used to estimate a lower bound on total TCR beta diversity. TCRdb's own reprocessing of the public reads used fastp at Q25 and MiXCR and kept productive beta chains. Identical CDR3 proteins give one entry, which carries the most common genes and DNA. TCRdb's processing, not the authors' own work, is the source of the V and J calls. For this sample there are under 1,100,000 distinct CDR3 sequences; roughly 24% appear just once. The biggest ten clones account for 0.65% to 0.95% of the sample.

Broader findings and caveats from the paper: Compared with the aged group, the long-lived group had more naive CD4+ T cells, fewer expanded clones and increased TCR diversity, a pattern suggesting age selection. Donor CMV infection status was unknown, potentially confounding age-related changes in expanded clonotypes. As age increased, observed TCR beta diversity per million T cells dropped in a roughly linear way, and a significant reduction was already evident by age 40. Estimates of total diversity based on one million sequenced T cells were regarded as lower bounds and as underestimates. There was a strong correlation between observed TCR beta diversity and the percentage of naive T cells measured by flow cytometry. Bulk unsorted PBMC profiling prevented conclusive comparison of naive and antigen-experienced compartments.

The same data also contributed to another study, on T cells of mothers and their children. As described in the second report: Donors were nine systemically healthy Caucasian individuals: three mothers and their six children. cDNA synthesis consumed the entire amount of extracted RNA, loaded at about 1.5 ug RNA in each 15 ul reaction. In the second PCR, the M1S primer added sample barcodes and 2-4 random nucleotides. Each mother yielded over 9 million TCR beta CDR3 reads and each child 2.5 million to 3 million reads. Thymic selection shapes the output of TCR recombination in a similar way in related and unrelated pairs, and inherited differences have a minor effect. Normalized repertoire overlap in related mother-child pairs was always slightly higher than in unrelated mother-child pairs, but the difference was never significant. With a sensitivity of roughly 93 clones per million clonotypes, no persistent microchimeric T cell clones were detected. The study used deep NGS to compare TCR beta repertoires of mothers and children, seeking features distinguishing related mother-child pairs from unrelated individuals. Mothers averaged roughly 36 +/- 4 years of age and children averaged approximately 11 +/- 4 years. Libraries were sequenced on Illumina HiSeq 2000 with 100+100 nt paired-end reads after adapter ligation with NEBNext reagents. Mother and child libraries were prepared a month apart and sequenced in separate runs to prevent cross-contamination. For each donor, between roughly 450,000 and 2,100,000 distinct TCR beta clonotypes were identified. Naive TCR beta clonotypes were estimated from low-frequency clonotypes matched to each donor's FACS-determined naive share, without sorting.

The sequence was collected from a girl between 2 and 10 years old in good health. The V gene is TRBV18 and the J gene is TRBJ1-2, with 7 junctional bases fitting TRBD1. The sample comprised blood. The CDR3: CASSPRADRSSGYTF. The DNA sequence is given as TGTGCCAGCTCACCACGGGCGGACAGGAGCTCCGGCTACACCTTC.